Listed below are T cell receptor beta chains from one sample, sequenced in a study of T cell changes during pregnancy in multiple sclerosis. Profiling relied on immunoSEQ multiplex PCR, and the TCRdb table lists in-frame clones only, not all of them. The sample lists 55,000 to 85,000 clones, roughly 94% seen once, with about 0.5% in the top ten. The sample in question was peripheral blood, obtained in the third trimester of pregnancy. These TCRs come from a female donor with multiple sclerosis, enrolled in a pregnancy study. Both conserved end residues are part of each CDR3. Each record gives: V gene, D gene, J gene, clone size, CDR3 DNA, CDR3 protein. A D gene is named only where the DNA matches it firmly. For some rows the clone size is stated as once, few or many, or as a class when expanded; others skip it.

V gene: TRBV27
D gene: .
J gene: TRBJ1-4
clone size: .
CDR3 DNA: TGTGCCAGCAGTTTTTACGGGACTTCTGAAAAACTGTTTTTT
CDR3 protein: CASSFYGTSEKLFF

V gene: TRBV5-4
D gene: .
J gene: TRBJ1-2
clone size: .
CDR3 DNA: TGTGCCAGCAGCAAACAGGGAATATCGTCGGGTGGCTACACCTTC
CDR3 protein: CASSKQGISSGGYTF

V gene: TRBV6-5
D gene: TRBD1
J gene: TRBJ1-2
clone size: .
CDR3 DNA: TGTGCCAGCAGTTCCGGACAGGGGGCGAACTATGGCTACACCTTC
CDR3 protein: CASSSGQGANYGYTF

V gene: TRBV19
D gene: TRBD2
J gene: TRBJ2-3
clone size: .
CDR3 DNA: TGTGCCAGTAGTATTGCTAGCGGGGACACAGATACGCAGTATTTT
CDR3 protein: CASSIASGDTDTQYF

V gene: TRBV27
D gene: .
J gene: TRBJ2-7
clone size: .
CDR3 DNA: TGTGCCAGCAGCCCCGGGGATACCTACGAGCAGTACTTC
CDR3 protein: CASSPGDTYEQYF

V gene: TRBV7-2
D gene: .
J gene: TRBJ1-2
clone size: .
CDR3 DNA: TGTGCCAGCAGCATCCGTCAGGAATATGGCTACACCTTC
CDR3 protein: CASSIRQEYGYTF

V gene: TRBV29-1
D gene: TRBD2
J gene: TRBJ2-2
clone size: .
CDR3 DNA: TGCAGCGTAGAGGGACTAGCGGGGGGAAGAGGAACCGGGGAGCTGTTTTTT
CDR3 protein: CSVEGLAGGRGTGELFF

V gene: TRBV4-2
D gene: TRBD2
J gene: TRBJ2-1
clone size: .
CDR3 DNA: TGTGCCAGCAGCCAAGCCCCACGGACTAGCGGATACAATGAGCAGTTCTTC
CDR3 protein: CASSQAPRTSGYNEQFF

V gene: TRBV6-5
D gene: .
J gene: TRBJ2-4
clone size: .
CDR3 DNA: TGTGCCAGCAGTGGCAGGGTGCCAAACATTCAGTACTTC
CDR3 protein: CASSGRVPNIQYF

V gene: TRBV27
D gene: TRBD1
J gene: TRBJ1-1
clone size: .
CDR3 DNA: TGTGCCAGCAGTTTAGAAGGGACAGGGGTCCTCGCTGAAGCTTTCTTT
CDR3 protein: CASSLEGTGVLAEAFF

V gene: TRBV19
D gene: TRBD1
J gene: TRBJ2-7
clone size: .
CDR3 DNA: TGTGCCAGTAGTATTTCCGGGACAGGGACCTACGAGCAGTACTTC
CDR3 protein: CASSISGTGTYEQYF

V gene: TRBV6-1
D gene: .
J gene: TRBJ1-5
clone size: .
CDR3 DNA: TGTGCCAGCAGAGAAACAGTCTTTAATCAGCCCCAGCATTTT
CDR3 protein: CASRETVFNQPQHF

V gene: TRBV27
D gene: .
J gene: TRBJ2-2
clone size: .
CDR3 DNA: TGTGCCAGCCTCCTAAGGGGGACCGGGGAGCTGTTTTTT
CDR3 protein: CASLLRGTGELFF

V gene: TRBV4-2
D gene: TRBD1
J gene: TRBJ1-2
clone size: .
CDR3 DNA: TGTGCCAGCAGCCAAAATGGACAGGGGGCGATCTATGGCTACACCTTC
CDR3 protein: CASSQNGQGAIYGYTF

V gene: TRBV10-3
D gene: TRBD2
J gene: TRBJ2-1
clone size: .
CDR3 DNA: TGTGCCATCAGAAACTCAGGACTAGCGGGGGGGAACAATGAGCAGTTCTTC
CDR3 protein: CAIRNSGLAGGNNEQFF

V gene: TRBV9
D gene: TRBD2
J gene: TRBJ2-5
clone size: once
CDR3 DNA: TGTGCCAGCAGCGTGGGGACTAGCGGGGGCTCCCAAGAGACCCAGTACTTC
CDR3 protein: CASSVGTSGGSQETQYF